Below are 27 T cell receptor beta chains sequenced from a single sample in a study of identical twins. TCRdb used MiXCR to reprocess the 5' RACE reads, holding one entry per CDR3 protein. The table includes roughly 1.6 million distinct CDR3 sequences, less than 35% detected once. The specimen sequenced was cord blood. The receptors here all came from a newborn girl in good health.

This clonotype was observed a handful of times. The rearrangement uses TRBV18 and TRBJ1-6; the match to TRBD1 covers 8 bases. This CDR3 is 15 amino acids long. The V gene's germline CDR1 is KGHSH and CDR2 LQKENI. With V trimmed by 3 bases and J by 7 bases, 5 bases remained unmatched. The CDR3 loop reads CASSPRQGWNSPLHF. The CDR3, as DNA: TGTGCCAGCTCACCGCGACAGGGGTGGAATTCACCCCTCCACTTT. The complete variable domain, with remaining parts taken from reference TRBV18 and TRBJ1-6, reads NAGVMQNPRHLVRRRGQEARLRCSPMKGHSHVYWYRQLPEEGLKFMVYLQKENIIDESGMPKERFSAEFPKEGPSILRIQQVVRGDSAAYFCASSPRQGWNSPLHFGNGTRLTVT.

The chain joins TRBV5-5 to TRBJ2-7; D is possibly TRBD2 (6 bases). V was clipped by 3 bases and J by 4 bases, with 14 bases between them. Germline V gene data show CDR1 as SGHKS and CDR2 as YYEKEE (reference sequence). The CDR3 covers 14 residues. The CDR3 region is CASSWEAGTYEQYF. CDR3 coding DNA: TGTGCCAGCAGCTGGGAGGCAGGGACGTACGAGCAGTACTTC.

This rearrangement joins TRBV6-1 to TRBJ1-5; D unclear. The V and J ends lost 7 bases and 0 bases respectively, with 10 bases between them. Germline CDR1 and CDR2: MNHNS and SASEGT. The CDR3 loop spans 14 amino acids. The CDR3 loop is CASTEGYSNQPQHF. In nucleotides, the CDR3 is TGTGCCAGCACAGAAGGGTATAGCAATCAGCCCCAGCATTTT.

The chain recombines TRBV9 with TRBJ2-3; D could derive from TRBD1 or TRBD2 (5 bases each). This CDR3 has 14 amino acids. V dropped 3 bases and J dropped 0 bases, with 8 bases sitting between them. CDR1 and CDR2 from the germline V gene are SGDLS and YYNGEE. The CDR3 DNA reads as TGTGCCAGCAGCGGGGGACCAAGCACAGATACGCAGTATTTT. Amino acid sequence: CASSGGPSTDTQYF.

The chain combines TRBV11-3 with TRBJ2-2; no reliable D call. The V gene's germline CDR1 is SGHNT and CDR2 YENEEA. V gave up 1 base and J gave up 1 base, with 13 bases separating them. This CDR3 is 17 amino acids long. The CDR3 loop is CASSLAFGLLNTGELFF. CDR3 DNA: TGTGCCAGCAGCTTAGCGTTCGGCCTCTTGAACACCGGGGAGCTGTTTTTT.

This clonotype was seen more than once but under ten times. V and J are TRBV12-3 or TRBV12-4 and TRBJ2-7; D is unclear. Between the trimmed V and J ends, which lost 6 bases and 1 base, there was a span of 10 bases. This CDR3 spans 13 amino acids. CDR3 DNA: TGTGCCAGCAGGGGCAGGTCGTCCTACGAGCAGTACTTC. Translating it yields CASRGRSSYEQYF.

This clonotype appeared a few times. The genes are TRBV20-1 and TRBJ2-7; D is possibly TRBD2 (6 bases). In germline, CDR1 is DFQATT, CDR2 SNEGSKA (reference sequence). CDR3 length equals 14 residues. Between the trimmed V and J ends, which lost 1 base and 2 bases, there was a span of 12 bases. The CDR3 loop reads CSARGRGITYEQYF. The CDR3 DNA reads TGCAGTGCTAGAGGGCGGGGTATTACCTACGAGCAGTACTTC.

The J gene is TRBJ1-2, the V gene TRBV11-2; no clear D. This CDR3 is 13 amino acids long. CDR1 and CDR2 (germline): SGHAT, FQNNGV. The ends were cut back, 0 bases at V and 6 bases at J, with 8 bases in the middle. The CDR3 reads CASSLDYTNGYTF. CDR3 in DNA: TGTGCCAGCAGCTTAGATTACACGAATGGCTACACCTTC.

This clonotype was seen a few times. This chain links TRBV20-1 with TRBJ1-2; unclear D gene. CDR1 is DFQATT and CDR2 is SNEGSKA in the germline V gene (reference sequence). Trimming left V 5 bases short and J 2 bases short, with 18 bases between. This CDR3 has 15 residues. The CDR3 bases are TGCAGTGCTCCGGACTCCATTCACCGCAACTATGGCTACACCTTC. It yields the protein CSAPDSIHRNYGYTF.

The V call is TRBV20-1, the J call TRBJ2-6; TRBD2 aligns across 12 bases. V trimming: 7 bases; J trimming: 0 bases; junction bases outside the gene matches: 4. The germline V gene has CDR1 DFQATT and CDR2 SNEGSKA (reference sequence). CDR3 length: 16 residues. CDR3 nucleotides: TGCAGTGTGTCTAGCGGGGGGGTCTCTGGGGCCAACGTCCTGACTTTC. Amino acids: CSVSSGGVSGANVLTF.

This clonotype was observed a handful of times. The chain couples TRBV7-6 to TRBJ1-4; 10 bases line up with TRBD1. Unmatched junction bases numbered 8, after V lost 5 bases and J lost 8 bases. This CDR3 has 15 amino acids. Germline CDR1 and CDR2: SGHVS and FNYEAQ. For the CDR3, the DNA is TGTGCCAGCAGCCATATAAGGGACAGGGGCGAAAAACTGTTTTTT. It codes for CASSHIRDRGEKLFF.

The CDR3 sequence is CASSQTLQGSNQPQHF. CDR3 DNA sequence: TGTGCCAGCAGCCAAACGTTGCAGGGAAGCAATCAGCCCCAGCATTTT. The chain couples TRBV5-6 to TRBJ1-5; perhaps TRBD1 as D (5 bases). The germline gives CDR1 SGHDT, CDR2 YYEEEE. The V end lost 4 bases, the J end lost 1 base, and 15 bases lay between the germline ends. This CDR3 is 16 amino acids long.

There are a few counts of this clonotype. The rearrangement links TRBV10-3 to TRBJ2-7, with TRBD2 matching over 9 bases. V lost 8 bases to trimming and J lost 1 base; unmatched junction nucleotides: 9. The CDR3 is 15 residues long. The germline gives CDR1 ENHRY, CDR2 SYGVKD. CDR3 residues: CAIGRTTSGSYEQYF. The CDR3 nucleotides are TGTGCCATCGGCCGAACGACTAGCGGTTCCTACGAGCAGTACTTC.

This clonotype came up a few times. The rearrangement joins TRBV7-2 to TRBJ2-7; TRBD2 matches at 7 bases. Germline CDR1 SGHTA, CDR2 FQGNSA. CDR3 length: 15 amino acids. The ends lost 1 base at V and 1 base at J; junction bases unmatched: 4. CDR3 DNA sequence: TGTGCCAGCAGCTTAGTTGGGGAGGGTTCCTACGAGCAGTACTTC. It translates to CASSLVGEGSYEQYF.

The genes are TRBV11-2 and TRBJ1-6, with D perhaps matching TRBD1 (5 bases). CDR3 length: 15 residues. Trimming shortened V by 3 bases and J by 10 bases, and 16 bases separated the two germline ends. Germline V gene data show CDR1 as SGHAT and CDR2 as FQNNGV. The chain's CDR3 is CASSLDFGGKSPLHF. CDR3 in DNA: TGTGCCAGCAGCTTGGACTTTGGGGGAAAATCACCCCTCCACTTT.

This clonotype has just a few counts. V and J are TRBV27 and TRBJ2-4, with D possibly TRBD1 on 6 matching bases. CDR1 is MNHEY, CDR2 SMNVEV, per germline (reference sequence). This CDR3 comprises 14 residues. Trimming pared 7 bases from V and 2 bases from J, leaving 12 bases between. CDR3 nucleotides: TGTGCCAGCACCCCGCAGGGGCCCAAAAACATTCAGTACTTC. It encodes CASTPQGPKNIQYF.

This clonotype turned up a few times. The chain couples TRBV3-1 to TRBJ2-7; 11 bases match TRBD1. V was clipped by 5 bases and J by 2 bases; unmatched bases: 5. The germline gives CDR1 LGHDT, CDR2 YNNKEL (reference sequence). This CDR3 comprises 15 residues. The CDR3 DNA reads as TGTGCCAGCAGCTGGGGACAGGGGGGGGCCTACGAGCAGTACTTC. Translated, it gives CASSWGQGGAYEQYF.

V usage is TRBV20-1 and J usage is TRBJ2-5, with D tentatively TRBD2 (5 bases). Germline loops: CDR1 DFQATT, CDR2 SNEGSKA (reference sequence). V gave up 1 base and J gave up 1 base, with 16 bases separating them. The CDR3 has 16 residues. CDR3 loop: CSARAGVSIFQETQYF. DNA for the CDR3: TGCAGTGCTAGAGCCGGGGTTTCTATCTTCCAAGAGACCCAGTACTTC.

The table lists this clonotype with a few counts. The chain carries TRBV7-2 and TRBJ2-3; the match to TRBD1 covers 8 bases. CDR1 is SGHTA, CDR2 FQGNSA, per germline. The ends lost 3 bases at V and 6 bases at J; junction bases unmatched: 8. This CDR3 has 15 amino acids. The chain's CDR3 is CASSLDRARGDTQYF. The CDR3 bases are TGTGCCAGCAGCTTGGACAGGGCCAGGGGGGATACGCAGTATTTT.

This clonotype was seen a few times. The V and J genes are TRBV5-1 and TRBJ2-3; tentatively, D is TRBD1 (5 bases). V lost 0 bases, J lost 2 bases, and 13 bases lay in between. The CDR3 contains 16 residues. The germline V gene encodes CDR1 SGHRS and CDR2 YFSETQ. The chain's CDR3 is CASSLDQGSLTDTQYF. For the CDR3, the DNA is TGCGCCAGCAGCTTGGACCAGGGATCCCTCACAGATACGCAGTATTTT.

The CDR3 reads CATSDPLSGTEKLFF. Written as DNA, the CDR3 is TGTGCCACCAGTGATCCCCTCTCCGGGACAGAAAAACTGTTTTTT. The chain has TRBV24-1 and TRBJ1-4, with D possibly matching TRBD1 (6 bases). The CDR3 contains 15 residues. Germline V gene sequence: CDR1 KGHDR, CDR2 SFDVKD. Trimming took off 3 bases at V and 8 bases at J, with 15 bases between the two ends.

A few counts support this clonotype. This chain joins TRBV15 and TRBJ2-1, with 7 bases lining up with TRBD2. CDR3 size: 16 residues. Losses at the gene ends were 1 base for V and 3 bases for J; bases not matched to a gene: 6. Germline CDR1 is LNHNV and CDR2 is YYDKDF (reference sequence). CDR3 bases: TGTGCCACCAGCAGAGCGGGCGGGAGCAACTACAATGAGCAGTTCTTC. This encodes CATSRAGGSNYNEQFF.

This chain links TRBV6-6 with TRBJ2-1; the match to TRBD2 covers 9 bases. This CDR3 is 15 amino acids long. V shed 0 bases and J 3 bases; nucleotides not matched to a gene: 0. The germline V gene encodes CDR1 MNHNY and CDR2 SVGAGI (reference sequence). The CDR3 is CASSYSRGGYNEQFF. CDR3 bases: TGTGCCAGCAGTTACTCGCGGGGGGGCTACAATGAGCAGTTCTTC.

As regards this clonotype: A junction end diverges from the germline sequence, so it may reflect a read error. V and J are TRBV16 and TRBJ2-7, with 11 bases identical to TRBD1. The germline V gene encodes CDR1 KGHSY and CDR2 FQNENV. The CDR3 length is 15 residues. The CDR3 DNA sequence: TGTGCCAGCGGCCAGCTAGGGACAGGGGGAAACGAGCAGTACTTC. It yields the protein CASGQLGTGGNEQYF.

With regard to this clonotype: A much larger clone differs from this one at a single base, so this may be a read error. The chain has TRBV27 and TRBJ2-3, with TRBD2 as a possible D gene (6 bases). The CDR3 sequence is 13 residues long. Germline V CDR1 and CDR2: MNHEY, SMNVEV (reference sequence). The DNA for the CDR3 is TGTGCCGGCAGTAAGACTAGAGCAGATACGCAGTATTTT. Protein product: CAGSKTRADTQYF.

This clonotype was counted between two and nine times. The V and J genes are TRBV6-5 and TRBJ2-4; 12 bases match TRBD2. Trimming took 8 bases from V and 7 from J; bases not matched to a gene: 9. The CDR3 loop spans 15 amino acids. Germline lookup yields CDR1 MNHEY and CDR2 SVGAGI. CDR3: CASQLAGGGYNIQYF. In DNA form, the CDR3 reads TGTGCCAGCCAACTAGCGGGAGGTGGTTATAACATTCAGTACTTC.

This clonotype was detected ten times or more. J is TRBJ2-1 and V is TRBV6-2 or TRBV6-3, with TRBD2 matching over 12 bases. This CDR3 region has 17 residues. Germline-derived CDR1 and CDR2 are MNHEY and SVGEGT. The junction had 5 bases not matched to a gene; V was cut back by 5 bases and J by 0 bases. In nucleotides, the CDR3 is TGTGCCAGCAGTCCAGGGACTAGCGGGCTCTCCTACAATGAGCAGTTCTTC. Protein product: CASSPGTSGLSYNEQFF.